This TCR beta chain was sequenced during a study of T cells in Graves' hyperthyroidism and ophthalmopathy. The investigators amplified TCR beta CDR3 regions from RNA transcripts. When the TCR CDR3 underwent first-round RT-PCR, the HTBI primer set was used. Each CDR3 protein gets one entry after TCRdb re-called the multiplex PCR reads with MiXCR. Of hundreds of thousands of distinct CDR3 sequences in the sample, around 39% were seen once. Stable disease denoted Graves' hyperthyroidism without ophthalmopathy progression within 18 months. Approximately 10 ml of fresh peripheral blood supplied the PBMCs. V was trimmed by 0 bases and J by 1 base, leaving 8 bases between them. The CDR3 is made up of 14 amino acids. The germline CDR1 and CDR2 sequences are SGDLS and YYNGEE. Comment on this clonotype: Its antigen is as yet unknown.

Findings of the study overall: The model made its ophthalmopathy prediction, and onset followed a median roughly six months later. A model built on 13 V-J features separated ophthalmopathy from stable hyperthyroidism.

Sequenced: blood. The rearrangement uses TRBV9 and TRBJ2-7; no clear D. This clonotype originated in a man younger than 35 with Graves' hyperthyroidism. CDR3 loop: CASSVESLSYEQYF. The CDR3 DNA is TGTGCCAGCAGCGTAGAGAGTCTATCCTACGAGCAGTACTTC.